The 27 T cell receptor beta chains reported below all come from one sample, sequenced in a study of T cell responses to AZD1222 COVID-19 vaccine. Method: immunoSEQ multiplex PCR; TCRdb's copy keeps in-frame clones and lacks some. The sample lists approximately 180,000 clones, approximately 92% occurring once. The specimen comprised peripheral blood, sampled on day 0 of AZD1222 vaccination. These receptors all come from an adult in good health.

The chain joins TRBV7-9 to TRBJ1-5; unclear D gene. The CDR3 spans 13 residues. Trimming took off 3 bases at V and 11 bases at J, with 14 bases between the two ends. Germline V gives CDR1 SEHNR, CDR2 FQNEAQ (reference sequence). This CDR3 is CASSLEGGGTQHF. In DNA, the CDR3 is TGTGCCAGCAGCTTGGAGGGCGGAGGGACCCAGCATTTT.

The CDR3: CASSSRNSPLHF. The CDR3 coding sequence is TGTGCCAGCAGTAGTCGTAATTCACCCCTCCACTTT. The V and J genes are TRBV28 and TRBJ1-6, with D unresolved. This CDR3 region has 12 residues. The V end was cut by 5 bases, the J end by 6 bases, with 5 bases between. Per germline, CDR1 MDHEN and CDR2 SYDVKM.

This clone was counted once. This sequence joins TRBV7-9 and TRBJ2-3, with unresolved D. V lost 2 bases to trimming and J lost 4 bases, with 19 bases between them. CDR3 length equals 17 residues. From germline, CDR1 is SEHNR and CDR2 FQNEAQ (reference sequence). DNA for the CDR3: TGTGCCAGCAGCTTATATTTGAATCCGGGTATGGCAGATACGCAGTATTTT. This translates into CASSLYLNPGMADTQYF.

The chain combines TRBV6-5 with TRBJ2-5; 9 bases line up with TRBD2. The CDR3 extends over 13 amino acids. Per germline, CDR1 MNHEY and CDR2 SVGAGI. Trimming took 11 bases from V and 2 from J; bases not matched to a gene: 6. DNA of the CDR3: TGTGCCGTCGGGCTAGCGGGACAAGAGACCCAGTACTTC. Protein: CAVGLAGQETQYF.

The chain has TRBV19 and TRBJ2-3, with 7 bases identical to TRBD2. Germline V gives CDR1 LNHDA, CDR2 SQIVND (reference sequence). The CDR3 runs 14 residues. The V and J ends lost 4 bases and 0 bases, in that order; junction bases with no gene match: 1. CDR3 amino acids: CASSRDYSTDTQYF. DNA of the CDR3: TGTGCCAGTAGTAGGGACTATAGCACAGATACGCAGTATTTT.

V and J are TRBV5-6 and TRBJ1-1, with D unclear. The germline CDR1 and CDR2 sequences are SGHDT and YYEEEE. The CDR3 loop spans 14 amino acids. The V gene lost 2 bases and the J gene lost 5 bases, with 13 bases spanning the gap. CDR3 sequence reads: CASSLEGIRTEAFF. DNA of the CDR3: TGTGCCAGCAGCTTAGAGGGTATAAGGACTGAAGCTTTCTTT. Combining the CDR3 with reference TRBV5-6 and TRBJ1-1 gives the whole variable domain DAGVTQSPTHLIKTRGQQVTLRCSPKSGHDTVSWYQQALGQGPQFIFQYYEEEERQRGNFPDRFSGHQFPNYSSELNVNALLLGDSALYLCASSLEGIRTEAFFGQGTRLTVV.

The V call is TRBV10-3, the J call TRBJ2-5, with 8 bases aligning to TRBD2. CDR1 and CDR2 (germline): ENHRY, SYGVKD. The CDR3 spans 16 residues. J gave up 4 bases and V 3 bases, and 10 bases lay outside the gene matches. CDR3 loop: CAISEPPAGDPETQYF. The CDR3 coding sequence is TGTGCCATCAGTGAACCCCCAGCGGGGGACCCAGAGACCCAGTACTTC.

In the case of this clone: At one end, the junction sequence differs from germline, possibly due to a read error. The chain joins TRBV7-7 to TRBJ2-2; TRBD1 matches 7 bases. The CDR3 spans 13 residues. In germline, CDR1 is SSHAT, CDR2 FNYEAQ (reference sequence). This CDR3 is CASSWDSSGELFF. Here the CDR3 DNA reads TGTGCTAGCAGCTGGGACAGTTCCGGGGAGCTGTTTTTT.

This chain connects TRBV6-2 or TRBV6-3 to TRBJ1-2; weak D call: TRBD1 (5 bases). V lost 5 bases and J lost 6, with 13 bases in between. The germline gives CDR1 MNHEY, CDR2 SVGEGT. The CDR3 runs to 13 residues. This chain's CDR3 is CASSPGRADGYTF. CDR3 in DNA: TGTGCCAGCAGTCCCGGCAGGGCGGATGGCTACACCTTC.

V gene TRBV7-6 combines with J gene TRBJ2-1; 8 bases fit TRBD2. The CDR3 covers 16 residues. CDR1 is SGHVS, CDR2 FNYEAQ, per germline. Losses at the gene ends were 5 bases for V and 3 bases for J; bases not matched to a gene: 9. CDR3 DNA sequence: TGTGCCAGCAGCCCCTGGGCCGGGAGGGACTACAATGAGCAGTTCTTC. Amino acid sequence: CASSPWAGRDYNEQFF.

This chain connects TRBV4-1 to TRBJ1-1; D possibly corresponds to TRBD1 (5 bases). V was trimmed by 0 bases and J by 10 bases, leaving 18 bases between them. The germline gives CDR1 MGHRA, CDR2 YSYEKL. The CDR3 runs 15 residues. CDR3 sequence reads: CASSQDSGDGVRAFF. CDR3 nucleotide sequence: TGCGCCAGCAGCCAAGATTCGGGGGACGGCGTTCGAGCTTTCTTT.

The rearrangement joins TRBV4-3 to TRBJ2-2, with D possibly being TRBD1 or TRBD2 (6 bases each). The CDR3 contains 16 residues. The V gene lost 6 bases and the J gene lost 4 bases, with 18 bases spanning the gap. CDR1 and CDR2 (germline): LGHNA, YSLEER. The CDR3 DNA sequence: TGCGCCAGCAGTCCGGGGGCCGGTAAGAGCACCGGGGAGCTGTTTTTT. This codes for CASSPGAGKSTGELFF.

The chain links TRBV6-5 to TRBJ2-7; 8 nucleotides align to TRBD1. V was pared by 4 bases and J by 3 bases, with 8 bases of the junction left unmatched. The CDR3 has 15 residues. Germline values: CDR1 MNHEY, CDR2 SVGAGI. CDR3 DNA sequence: TGTGCCAGCAGTTCACCGGGACAGGTAAGCTACGAGCAGTACTTC. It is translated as CASSSPGQVSYEQYF.

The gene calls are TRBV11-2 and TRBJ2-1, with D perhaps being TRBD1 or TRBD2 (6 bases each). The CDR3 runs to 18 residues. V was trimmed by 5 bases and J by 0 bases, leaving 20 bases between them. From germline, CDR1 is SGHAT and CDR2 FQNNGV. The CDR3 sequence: CASSPAFRRGSSYNEQFF. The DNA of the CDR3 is TGTGCCAGCAGCCCAGCCTTCAGGAGGGGGAGCTCCTACAATGAGCAGTTCTTC.

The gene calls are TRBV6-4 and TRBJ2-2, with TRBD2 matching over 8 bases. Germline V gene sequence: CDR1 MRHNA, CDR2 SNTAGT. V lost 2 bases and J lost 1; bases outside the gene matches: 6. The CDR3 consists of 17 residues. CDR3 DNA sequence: TGTGCCAGCAGTGACCTTTATAGCGGGAAGAACACCGGGGAGCTGTTTTTT. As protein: CASSDLYSGKNTGELFF.

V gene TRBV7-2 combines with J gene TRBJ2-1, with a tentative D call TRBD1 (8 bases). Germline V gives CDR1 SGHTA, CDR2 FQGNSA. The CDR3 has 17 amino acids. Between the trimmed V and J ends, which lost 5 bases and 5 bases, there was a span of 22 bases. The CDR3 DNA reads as TGTGCCAGCAGCCCACGGACAGGGAGGGTAAGCAACAATGAGCAGTTCTTC. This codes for CASSPRTGRVSNNEQFF.

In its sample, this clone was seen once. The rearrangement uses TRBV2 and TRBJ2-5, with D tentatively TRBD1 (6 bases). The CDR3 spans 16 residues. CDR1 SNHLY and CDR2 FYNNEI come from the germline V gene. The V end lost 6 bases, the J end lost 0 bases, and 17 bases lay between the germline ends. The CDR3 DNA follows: TGTGCCAGCAGCCTTTCTACAGGGCCGTACCAAGAGACCCAGTACTTC. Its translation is CASSLSTGPYQETQYF.

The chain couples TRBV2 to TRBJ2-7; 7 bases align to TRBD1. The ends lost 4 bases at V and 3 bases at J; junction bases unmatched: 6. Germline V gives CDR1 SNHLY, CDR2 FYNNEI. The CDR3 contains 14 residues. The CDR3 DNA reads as TGTGCCAGCAGTGGTCGGGACAGAGTCTACGAGCAGTACTTC. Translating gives CASSGRDRVYEQYF.

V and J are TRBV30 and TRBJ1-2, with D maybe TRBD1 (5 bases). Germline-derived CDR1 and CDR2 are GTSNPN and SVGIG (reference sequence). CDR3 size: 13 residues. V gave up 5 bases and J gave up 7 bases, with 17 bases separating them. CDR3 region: CAWGPGLVPGYTF. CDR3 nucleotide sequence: TGTGCCTGGGGTCCAGGGCTAGTCCCTGGCTACACCTTC. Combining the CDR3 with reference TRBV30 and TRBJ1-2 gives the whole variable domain SQTIHQWPATLVQPVGSPLSLECTVEGTSNPNLYWYRQAAGRGLQLLFYSVGIGQISSEVPQNLSASRPQDRQFILSSKKLLLSDSGFYLCAWGPGLVPGYTFGSGTRLTVV.

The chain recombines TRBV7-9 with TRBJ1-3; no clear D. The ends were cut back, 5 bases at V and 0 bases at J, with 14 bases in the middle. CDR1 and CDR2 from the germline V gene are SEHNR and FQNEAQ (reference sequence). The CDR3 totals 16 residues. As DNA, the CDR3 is TGTGCCAGCAGCCCAGAGAGGTCCGCCTCTGGAAACACCATATATTTT. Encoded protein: CASSPERSASGNTIYF.

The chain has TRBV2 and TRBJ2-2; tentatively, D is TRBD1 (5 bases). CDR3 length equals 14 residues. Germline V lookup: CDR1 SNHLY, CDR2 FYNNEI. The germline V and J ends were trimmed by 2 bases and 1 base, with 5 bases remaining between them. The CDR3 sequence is CASSEQGNTGELFF. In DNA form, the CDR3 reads TGTGCCAGCAGTGAACAGGGGAACACCGGGGAGCTGTTTTTT.

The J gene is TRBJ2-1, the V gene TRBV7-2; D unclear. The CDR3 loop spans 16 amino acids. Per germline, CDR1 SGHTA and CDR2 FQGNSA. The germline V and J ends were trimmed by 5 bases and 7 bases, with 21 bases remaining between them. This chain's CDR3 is CASSLWARTMGNEQFF. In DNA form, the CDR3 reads TGTGCCAGCAGCCTGTGGGCCAGGACGATGGGGAATGAGCAGTTCTTC.

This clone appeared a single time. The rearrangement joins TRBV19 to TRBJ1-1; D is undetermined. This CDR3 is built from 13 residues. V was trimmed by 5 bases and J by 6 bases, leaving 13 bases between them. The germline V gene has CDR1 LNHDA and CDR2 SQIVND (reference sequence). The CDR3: CASSPSPGAEAFF. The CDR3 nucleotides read TGTGCCAGTAGTCCCTCCCCTGGCGCTGAAGCTTTCTTT.

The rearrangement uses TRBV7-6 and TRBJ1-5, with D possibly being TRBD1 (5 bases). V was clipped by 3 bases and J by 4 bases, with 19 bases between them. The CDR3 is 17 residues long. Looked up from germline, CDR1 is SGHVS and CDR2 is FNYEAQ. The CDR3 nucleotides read TGTGCCAGCAGCTTTATGGTTGGAGGGGTCGTAAATCAGCCCCAGCATTTT. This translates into CASSFMVGGVVNQPQHF.

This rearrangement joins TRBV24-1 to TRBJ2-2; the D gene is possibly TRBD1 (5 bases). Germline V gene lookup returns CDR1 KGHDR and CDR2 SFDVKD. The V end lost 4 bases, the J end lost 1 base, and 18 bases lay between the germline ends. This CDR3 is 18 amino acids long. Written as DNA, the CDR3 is TGTGCCACCAGTGACCCCCTTTCGATTGACAGGAACACCGGGGAGCTGTTTTTT. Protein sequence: CATSDPLSIDRNTGELFF.

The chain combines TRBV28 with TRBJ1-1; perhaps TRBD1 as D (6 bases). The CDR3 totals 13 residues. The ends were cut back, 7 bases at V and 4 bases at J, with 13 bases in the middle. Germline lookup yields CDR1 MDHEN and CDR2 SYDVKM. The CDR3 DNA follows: TGTGCCAGCATCACCGGACAGTTCACTGAAGCTTTCTTT. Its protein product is CASITGQFTEAFF.

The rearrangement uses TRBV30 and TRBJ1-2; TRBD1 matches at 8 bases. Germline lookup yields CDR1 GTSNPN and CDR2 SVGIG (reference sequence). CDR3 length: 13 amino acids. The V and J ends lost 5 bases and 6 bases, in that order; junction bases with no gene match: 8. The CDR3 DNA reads TGTGCCTGGCAATTGACAGGGGTTAATGGCTACACCTTC. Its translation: CAWQLTGVNGYTF.